Listed below are T cell receptor beta chains from one sample, sequenced in a study of shared clonotypes between healthy human individuals. TCRdb's copy holds only in-frame clones and misses some; the assay was immunoSEQ multiplex PCR. The sample includes around 1,000,000 clones, approximately 77% of them seen just once. Sequencing input: memory CD4+ T cells from PBMCs. These receptors all stem from a man in his late teens or twenties in good health. Some clones in this sample may be carry-over from other donors' samples. The CDR3 runs from the conserved cysteine through the conserved F or W. D genes are given only for firm matches. Expanded clones get a size class; other rows say once, few or many, or leave the size out.

V gene	J gene	clone size	D gene	CDR3 DNA	CDR3 protein
TRBV11-3	TRBJ2-2	few	.	TGTGCCAGCAGCGGAGGACCCATCAACACCGGGGAGCTGTTTTTT	CASSGGPINTGELFF
TRBV6-5	TRBJ1-2	.	.	TGTGCCAGCAGTTACTCGGGACCCCAAAGGAATGGCTACACCTTC	CASSYSGPQRNGYTF
TRBV5-6	TRBJ2-1	many	TRBD2	TGTGCCAGCAGCTCCGGACTAGCGGGAGTGGTAGAGCAGTTCTTC	CASSSGLAGVVEQFF
TRBV28	TRBJ2-5	few	.	TGTGCCAGCAGTTTGTCGGACAGACCAAGGCAAGAGACCCAGTACTTC	CASSLSDRPRQETQYF
TRBV10-3	TRBJ1-2	.	.	TGTGCCATCAGTGAGATCCCAGAGGATGGCTACACCTTC	CAISEIPEDGYTF
TRBV6-5	TRBJ2-7	few	TRBD1	TGTGCCAGCACCCCGGACAGGGGTAAGTCCGAGCAGTACTTC	CASTPDRGKSEQYF
TRBV19	TRBJ2-1	.	.	TGTGCCAGTAGCCCATTAACACCGGCTGCCTACAATGAGCAGTTCTTC	CASSPLTPAAYNEQFF
TRBV15	TRBJ2-2	.	.	TGTGCCACCAGCAGGAGCTACAGTCTTTTGCGGGGAGGGGGCACCGGGGAGCTGTTTTTT	CATSRSYSLLRGGGTGELFF
TRBV4-1	TRBJ1-5	.	.	TGCGCCAGCAGCCAAGTTGAGGGTCAGCCCCAGCATTTT	CASSQVEGQPQHF
TRBV11-2	TRBJ2-1	.	TRBD1	TGTGCCAGCAGCCGTCGGGACAGCAACAATGAGCAGTTCTTC	CASSRRDSNNEQFF
TRBV30	TRBJ2-7	.	.	TGTGCCTGTCCTAGGCAGGGGTCCTACGAGCAGTACTTC	CACPRQGSYEQYF
TRBV28	TRBJ1-2	.	.	TGTGCCAGCAGCTTTCGGGACCAAAGGATCTATGGCTACACCTTC	CASSFRDQRIYGYTF
TRBV18	TRBJ1-4	.	.	TGTGCCAGCTCACGGGCCACAACTAATGAAAAACTGTTTTTT	CASSRATTNEKLFF
TRBV4-2	TRBJ1-4	.	TRBD1	TGTGCCAGCAGCGAAGCGGGGACAGGGGCTCGTGGAGAAAAACTGTTTTTT	CASSEAGTGARGEKLFF
TRBV7-9	TRBJ1-1	.	.	TGTGCCAGCAGCTCCCTAGGGTGGGGCATGAACACTGAAGCTTTCTTT	CASSSLGWGMNTEAFF
TRBV5-1	TRBJ2-5	.	TRBD2	TGCGCCAGCAGAACTAGCGGGAGAGGGGTAAGCCAAGAGACCCAGTACTTC	CASRTSGRGVSQETQYF
TRBV4-2	TRBJ2-2	.	.	TGTGCCAGCAGCCAAGATTTGGTCGGGGAGCTGTTTTTT	CASSQDLVGELFF
TRBV9	TRBJ1-1	.	.	TGTGCCAGCAGCGTAGACCCCAGGGGGAACACTGAAGCTTTCTTT	CASSVDPRGNTEAFF
TRBV7-9	TRBJ1-3	.	.	TGTGCCAGCAAGGTTGGCCCTGGAAACACCATATATTTT	CASKVGPGNTIYF
TRBV6-1	TRBJ1-4	.	.	TGTGCCAGCAGTGAAGAATACCGAACTGAAAAACTGTTTTTT	CASSEEYRTEKLFF
TRBV7-9	TRBJ1-2	.	.	TGTGCCAGCAGCTCCGCCGGGGGAGGCAGCTACACCTTC	CASSSAGGGSYTF
TRBV28	TRBJ1-1	.	.	TGTGCCAGTACAGTGCACACTGAAGCTTTCTTT	CASTVHTEAFF